One sample yielded the 19 T cell receptor beta chains listed below, sequenced in a study of CD8+CD57+ T cells in acquired aplastic anemia. Patients sequenced had flow cytometry evidence of CD8+CD57+ cell expansion. Template material for TCR beta VDJ and CDR3 profiling consisted of genomic DNA. TCRdb re-called the reads through MiXCR, storing one row per CDR3 protein. The sample carries around 430,000 distinct CDR3 sequences, around 30% recorded once. Material for sequencing was sorted CD4+, CD8+, or CD8+CD57+ T cells (not recorded which) from PBMCs. The receptors stem from a human donor with aplastic anemia.

The genes are TRBV11-1 and TRBJ1-3, with D perhaps TRBD1 (5 bases). CDR1 is SGHAT and CDR2 is FQDESV in the germline V gene (reference sequence). CDR3 size: 18 residues. The germline V and J ends were trimmed by 1 base and 0 bases, with 16 bases remaining between them. CDR3 sequence (DNA): TGTGCCAGCAGCTTAGTTTCTGGGGGAAAGATCTCTGGAAACACCATATATTTT. It is translated as CASSLVSGGKISGNTIYF.

This clonotype was recorded only once. The CDR3 sequence is CATSDLTGPGSGYTF. The DNA of the CDR3 is TGTGCCACCAGTGATTTGACGGGGCCTGGCAGTGGCTACACCTTC. This chain joins TRBV24-1 and TRBJ1-2; maybe TRBD1 (5 bases). Between the trimmed V and J ends, which lost 0 bases and 7 bases, there was a span of 14 bases. CDR1 KGHDR and CDR2 SFDVKD come from the germline V gene. CDR3 length: 15 residues.

This chain uses TRBV19 with TRBJ2-7; 9 bases map to TRBD1. V lost 6 bases, J lost 3 bases, and 6 bases stayed unmatched. The CDR3 consists of 14 residues. Germline values: CDR1 LNHDA, CDR2 SQIVND (reference sequence). In DNA, the CDR3 is TGTGCCAGTAGAACCGGGACAGGGAGCTACGAGCAGTACTTC. Translating gives CASRTGTGSYEQYF.

The chain is built from TRBV19 and TRBJ1-6; the match to TRBD1 covers 11 bases. The V segment lost 6 bases and the J segment 13 bases; nucleotides outside the gene matches: 5. Germline loops: CDR1 LNHDA, CDR2 SQIVND (reference sequence). There are 13 residues in the CDR3. This chain's CDR3 is CASRRDRGSPLHF. CDR3 sequence (DNA): TGTGCCAGTAGGAGGGACAGGGGGTCCCCCCTCCACTTT.

The V call is TRBV7-6, the J call TRBJ2-5; D uncertain. The germline CDR1 and CDR2 sequences are SGHVS and FNYEAQ. This CDR3 has 15 residues. The ends were cut back, 1 base at V and 2 bases at J, with 11 bases in the middle. The CDR3 region has the DNA TGTGCCAGCAGCTTAGTGGTAGGGCCTCAAGAGACCCAGTACTTC. This translates into CASSLVVGPQETQYF.

The V and J genes are TRBV20-1 and TRBJ2-7; tentatively, D is TRBD1 or TRBD2 (6 bases each). Trimming took off 2 bases at V and 5 bases at J, with 19 bases between the two ends. The CDR3 covers 15 residues. CDR1 DFQATT and CDR2 SNEGSKA come from the germline V gene (reference sequence). CDR3 bases: TGCAGTGCTAGATCTAAAGACCGGGGGCCAGACGAGCAGTACTTC. This encodes CSARSKDRGPDEQYF.

A note on this clonotype: At one boundary the junction diverges from the germline segment, which might be a read error. The CDR3 here is CAISGTGDGCTF. In DNA form, the CDR3 reads TGTGCCATCAGTGGGACAGGAGACGGCTGCACCTTC. V gene TRBV10-3 combines with J gene TRBJ1-2; 7 positions match TRBD1. The CDR3 is 12 residues long. Germline-derived CDR1 and CDR2 are ENHRY and SYGVKD.

In its sample, this clonotype was seen a few times. CDR3 sequence: CASRDPSGGDYEQYF. In nucleotides, the CDR3 is TGTGCCAGCAGGGATCCTAGCGGGGGGGACTACGAGCAGTACTTC. The J gene is TRBJ2-7, the V gene TRBV2; 12 nucleotides agree with TRBD2. The trim removed 6 bases at V and 3 bases at J, leaving 6 bases unmatched. The germline V gene encodes CDR1 SNHLY and CDR2 FYNNEI. This CDR3 is 15 amino acids long.

This clonotype was observed at least ten times. The J gene is TRBJ1-6, the V gene TRBV15; D may be TRBD1 (5 bases). Germline lookup yields CDR1 LNHNV and CDR2 YYDKDF (reference sequence). V was shortened by 6 bases and J by 9 bases, with 12 bases between the two germline ends. The CDR3 runs to 13 residues. CDR3 in amino acids: CATSGQGSSPLHF. Written as DNA, the CDR3 is TGTGCCACCAGTGGGCAGGGCAGTTCACCCCTCCACTTT.

This clonotype was picked up many times. Here the CDR3 reads CSVAGSEGETQYF. As DNA, the CDR3 is TGCAGCGTTGCGGGCAGCGAGGGTGAGACCCAGTACTTC. V is TRBV29-1 and J is TRBJ2-5, with D possibly being TRBD2 (5 bases). The CDR3 extends over 13 amino acids. Germline lookup yields CDR1 SQVTM and CDR2 ANQGSEA. Trimming removed 4 bases from V and 5 bases from J, with 14 bases in between.

As regards this clonotype: Given a much more abundant clone one base away, this may be a read error. V usage is TRBV12-3 or TRBV12-4 and J usage is TRBJ2-7, with TRBD2 matching over 11 bases. The V segment lost 0 bases and the J segment 9 bases; nucleotides outside the gene matches: 10. The CDR3 totals 16 residues. The CDR3: CASSLASSSGRSGQYF. In DNA form, the CDR3 reads TGTGCCAGCAGTTTAGCCTCGTCTAGCGGGAGGAGTGGGCAGTACTTC.

This clonotype was detected a few times. The rearrangement uses TRBV7-9 and TRBJ2-5; D is uncertain. The V gene's germline CDR1 is SEHNR and CDR2 FQNEAQ (reference sequence). This CDR3 is 14 amino acids long. Trimming left V 5 bases short and J 1 base short, with 11 bases between. CDR3 protein: CASSQHGAQETQYF. For the CDR3, the DNA is TGTGCCAGCAGCCAACACGGAGCCCAAGAGACCCAGTACTTC. Complete variable domain (other parts from reference TRBV7-9 and TRBJ2-5): DTGVSQNPRHKITKRGQNVTFRCDPISEHNRLYWYRQTLGQGPEFLTYFQNEAQLEKSRLLSDRFSAERPKGSFSTLEIQRTEQGDSAMYLCASSQHGAQETQYFGPGTRLLVL.

V gene TRBV6-2 or TRBV6-3 combines with J gene TRBJ2-1; 13 positions match TRBD2. Germline V gene lookup returns CDR1 MNHEY and CDR2 SVGEGT. This CDR3 is built from 16 residues. The J segment lost 4 bases and the V segment lost 2 bases, leaving 2 bases of the junction unmatched. The CDR3 here is CASSYLTSGGYNEQFF. The CDR3 DNA is TGTGCCAGCAGTTACCTGACTAGCGGGGGGTACAATGAGCAGTTCTTC.

The chain recombines TRBV6-1 with TRBJ2-1; the match to TRBD2 covers 7 bases. The V segment lost 6 bases and the J segment 3 bases; nucleotides outside the gene matches: 2. Germline V gives CDR1 MNHNS, CDR2 SASEGT. CDR3 size: 13 residues. The CDR3 DNA sequence: TGTGCCAGCAGGGGAGGGGTCTACAATGAGCAGTTCTTC. Translation: CASRGGVYNEQFF.

As DNA, the CDR3 is TGTGCCAGTATCCGGACTAGCGGGAGTGCCGGGGAGCTGTTTTTT. It specifies CASIRTSGSAGELFF. This chain uses TRBV19 with TRBJ2-2; 13 positions match TRBD2. The CDR3 runs 15 residues. The germline gives CDR1 LNHDA, CDR2 SQIVND (reference sequence). The V gene end was trimmed by 7 bases and the J gene end by 6 bases; junction bases not matched to a gene: 5.

This sequence joins TRBV2 and TRBJ2-2, with D hard to call. The V gene lost 6 bases and the J gene lost 7 bases, with 12 bases spanning the gap. CDR1 SNHLY and CDR2 FYNNEI come from the germline V gene. The CDR3 covers 13 residues. Here the CDR3 reads CASSQDIIGELFF. The CDR3 DNA reads TGTGCCAGCAGCCAAGACATTATCGGGGAGCTGTTTTTT.

The chain has TRBV19 and TRBJ2-2, with no clear D. Germline CDR1 is LNHDA and CDR2 is SQIVND (reference sequence). This CDR3 spans 14 amino acids. V shed 6 bases and J shed 7 bases, with 15 bases lying between them. The CDR3 sequence: CASRLVPRHGELFF. In nucleotides, the CDR3 is TGTGCCAGTAGACTGGTCCCTAGGCACGGGGAGCTGTTTTTT.

This clonotype was seen repeatedly, ten times or more. The gene calls are TRBV25-1 and TRBJ2-7, with D hard to call. Between the trimmed V and J ends, which lost 1 base and 0 bases, there was a span of 10 bases. CDR1 is MGHDK and CDR2 is SYGVNS in the germline V gene. CDR3 length: 15 residues. CDR3: CASSESVKDSYEQYF. CDR3 sequence (DNA): TGTGCCAGCAGTGAATCGGTGAAGGACTCCTACGAGCAGTACTTC.

This clonotype came up many times. The chain uses TRBV7-2 and TRBJ2-7, with a possible D match to TRBD2 (5 bases). The CDR3 spans 14 residues. Per the germline V gene, CDR1 is SGHTA and CDR2 is FQGNSA. Trimming stripped 5 bases from V and 4 bases from J, with 15 bases between. Here the CDR3 DNA reads TGTGCCAGCAGCCCTCGACGGACTTTGTACGAGCAGTACTTC. Its translation is CASSPRRTLYEQYF.